Below are 21 T cell receptor beta chains sequenced from a single sample in a study of patients and donors after allogeneic stem cell transplantation (dated by TCRdb to the early 2020s). The method was RT-PCR. These reads were obtained on a NextSeq 550. Using fastp trimming at Q25 and MiXCR clonotype assembly, TCRdb reanalyzed the public sequencing data and kept in-frame beta chains. Entries that share a CDR3 protein sequence are merged under the most common genes and DNA. The sample table records around 23,000 distinct CDR3 sequences; 35% to 45% of these occur just once. The ten largest clones take up 65% to 80% of the sample. Specimen: blood, either unsorted or a sorted T cell fraction (not recorded which). These receptors came from a human donor who was either an allogeneic HSCT recipient or a stem cell or donor lymphocyte infusion donor (not recorded which). It is not recorded whose cells these are; they may come from a transplant donor.

This clonotype has only one observation. The chain is built from TRBV15 and TRBJ2-2; 7 bases agree with TRBD2. The CDR3 is 14 residues long. CDR1 and CDR2 from the germline V gene are LNHNV and YYDKDF (reference sequence). With 0 bases clipped from V and 6 bases from J, the junction kept 1 base outside the gene matches. DNA for the CDR3: TGTGCCACCAGCAGAGATGGGGGGGCCGGGGAGCTGTTTTTT. It translates to CATSRDGGAGELFF.

The chain couples TRBV29-1 to TRBJ1-2; D ambiguous. The CDR3 loop spans 13 amino acids. CDR1 is SQVTM, CDR2 ANQGSEA, per germline. V lost 4 bases and J lost 4, with 13 bases in between. The CDR3 DNA is TGCAGCGTTGTATCCCCCAATCCCTATGGCTACACCTTC. Encoded protein: CSVVSPNPYGYTF.

This clonotype was detected a few times. The rearrangement uses TRBV5-1 and TRBJ1-5, with D uncertain. The CDR3 length is 13 residues. Germline lookup yields CDR1 SGHRS and CDR2 YFSETQ. Trimming removed 0 bases at V and 9 bases at J, with 10 bases between. The CDR3, as DNA: TGCGCCAGCAGCTTGGCGCAGGACGGGCCCCAGCATTTT. Its translation is CASSLAQDGPQHF. Complete variable domain (other parts from reference TRBV5-1 and TRBJ1-5): KAGVTQTPRYLIKTRGQQVTLSCSPISGHRSVSWYQQTPGQGLQFLFEYFSETQRNKGNFPGRFSGRQFSNSRSEMNVSTLELGDSALYLCASSLAQDGPQHFGDGTRLSIL.

This clonotype was counted only a few times. V is TRBV6-5 and J is TRBJ1-2; D unclear. The CDR3 totals 14 residues. From germline, CDR1 is MNHEY and CDR2 SVGAGI. V lost 6 bases to trimming and J lost 0 bases, with 11 bases between them. The CDR3 DNA is TGTGCCAGCAGGGCGGACCGGGCTAACTATGGCTACACCTTC. Its protein is CASRADRANYGYTF.

This clonotype was counted a few times. The rearrangement links TRBV7-9 to TRBJ1-2; D is unclear. CDR3 length: 15 amino acids. Germline CDR1 and CDR2: SEHNR and FQNEAQ (reference sequence). The V gene lost 0 bases and the J gene lost 2 bases, with 10 bases spanning the gap. The CDR3 region is CASSLAYGINYGYTF. For the CDR3, the DNA is TGTGCCAGCAGCTTAGCTTATGGGATAAACTATGGCTACACCTTC. Full variable domain (outside the CDR3, taken from reference TRBV7-9 and TRBJ1-2): DTGVSQNPRHKITKRGQNVTFRCDPISEHNRLYWYRQTLGQGPEFLTYFQNEAQLEKSRLLSDRFSAERPKGSFSTLEIQRTEQGDSAMYLCASSLAYGINYGYTFGSGTRLTVV.

The chain has TRBV29-1 and TRBJ1-2; possibly TRBD1 for D (5 bases). This CDR3 region has 13 residues. Between the trimmed V and J ends, which lost 5 bases and 0 bases, there was a span of 10 bases. Germline CDR1 is SQVTM and CDR2 is ANQGSEA. The CDR3: CSVSTGANYGYTF. Here the CDR3 DNA reads TGCAGCGTTAGCACAGGAGCTAACTATGGCTACACCTTC. Full variable domain (remainder filled in from reference TRBV29-1 and TRBJ1-2): SAVISQKPSRDICQRGTSLTIQCQVDSQVTMMFWYRQQPGQSLTLIATANQGSEATYESGFVIDKFPISRPNLTFSTLTVSNMSPEDSSIYLCSVSTGANYGYTFGSGTRLTVV.

This sequence joins TRBV7-9 and TRBJ2-5; possibly TRBD1 for D (7 bases). The CDR3 is 15 residues long. V lost 5 bases to trimming and J lost 5 bases, with 18 bases between them. The V gene's germline CDR1 is SEHNR and CDR2 FQNEAQ (reference sequence). DNA of the CDR3: TGTGCCAGCAGCCCGGGACAGTTTGGGGGGGAGACCCAGTACTTC. Encoded protein: CASSPGQFGGETQYF.

This clonotype was picked up a small number of times. The J gene is TRBJ1-2, the V gene TRBV11-2; a weak D match, TRBD1 (5 bases). CDR1 and CDR2 from the germline V gene are SGHAT and FQNNGV. The CDR3 spans 16 residues. V gave up 6 bases and J gave up 0 bases, with 17 bases separating them. CDR3: CASSSVPGSSNYGYTF. As DNA, the CDR3 is TGTGCCAGCAGTTCCGTCCCAGGGAGTTCTAACTATGGCTACACCTTC.

The V call is TRBV7-9, the J call TRBJ2-7; 8 bases match TRBD1. Germline V gives CDR1 SEHNR, CDR2 FQNEAQ (reference sequence). The CDR3 consists of 15 residues. J gave up 3 bases and V 1 base, and 5 bases lay outside the gene matches. Written as DNA, the CDR3 is TGTGCCAGCAGCTTAGGGACAGGGCATTTCTACGAGCAGTACTTC. It yields the protein CASSLGTGHFYEQYF.

This clonotype is medium-sized in the sample. The junction departs from the called germline gene at one end, perhaps through a read error. The chain couples TRBV12-3 or TRBV12-4 to TRBJ2-1; 11 bases agree with TRBD2. CDR3 length: 13 residues. The CDR3 nucleotides read TGTGCCAGCACCCCGGGACTAGCGGCCGGTTACGTCTTC. Amino acids: CASTPGLAAGYVF.

V gene TRBV11-1 combines with J gene TRBJ2-1; D perhaps matches TRBD1 (5 bases). The CDR3 is 13 amino acids. Trimming removed 6 bases at V and 8 bases at J, with 14 bases between. The germline CDR1 and CDR2 sequences are SGHAT and FQDESV (reference sequence). The CDR3: CASRGGAEDEQFF. The CDR3, as DNA: TGTGCCAGCAGGGGTGGGGCTGAAGATGAGCAGTTCTTC.

The chain couples TRBV15 to TRBJ2-7, with TRBD2 identical over 9 bases. Germline values: CDR1 LNHNV, CDR2 YYDKDF (reference sequence). The CDR3 has 17 amino acids. V lost 0 bases to trimming and J lost 2 bases; unmatched junction nucleotides: 8. The CDR3 is CATSREYGGRAPYEQYF. The CDR3 DNA sequence: TGTGCCACCAGCAGAGAGTATGGCGGGAGGGCCCCCTACGAGCAGTACTTC.

V and J are TRBV29-1 and TRBJ2-3; TRBD1 aligns across 7 bases. With V trimmed by 6 bases and J by 2 bases, 5 bases remained unmatched. CDR1 and CDR2 (germline): SQVTM, ANQGSEA. This CDR3 has 13 amino acids. The chain's CDR3 is CSVAQGDTDTQYF. The DNA for the CDR3 is TGCAGCGTGGCGCAGGGGGACACAGATACGCAGTATTTT.

This clonotype was observed a few times. The CDR3: CASRKTFVPASPLHF. The CDR3 coding sequence is TGTGCCAGCAGGAAGACATTCGTTCCGGCCTCACCCCTCCACTTT. The V and J genes are TRBV6-5 and TRBJ1-6, with D unclear. The CDR3 covers 15 residues. CDR1 is MNHEY and CDR2 is SVGAGI in the germline V gene. Trimming pared 6 bases from V and 10 bases from J, leaving 19 bases between.

V usage is TRBV18 and J usage is TRBJ2-1, with TRBD2 as a possible D gene (5 bases). CDR3 length: 14 residues. Germline CDR1 KGHSH, CDR2 LQKENI. V lost 3 bases, J lost 3 bases, and 9 bases lay in between. This CDR3 is CASSPHRDYNEQFF. Written as DNA, the CDR3 is TGTGCCAGCTCACCCCACCGGGACTACAATGAGCAGTTCTTC.

V gene TRBV14 combines with J gene TRBJ2-4, with 7 bases lining up with TRBD1. The junction had 6 bases not matched to a gene; V was cut back by 3 bases and J by 1 base. The CDR3 totals 16 residues. Germline lookup yields CDR1 SGHDN and CDR2 FVKESK. CDR3 amino acids: CASSQVQGFAKNIQYF. The CDR3 bases are TGTGCCAGCAGCCAGGTACAGGGGTTTGCCAAAAACATTCAGTACTTC.

The V gene is TRBV4-1, the J gene TRBJ2-5; D gene unclear. This CDR3 contains 14 residues. CDR1 is MGHRA, CDR2 YSYEKL, per germline. V shed 4 bases and J shed 4 bases, with 13 bases lying between them. CDR3 protein: CASSPRLKGETQYF. As DNA, the CDR3 is TGCGCCAGCAGCCCGCGGCTAAAGGGAGAGACCCAGTACTTC.

There are a few counts of this clonotype. The chain recombines TRBV25-1 with TRBJ1-2, with 7 bases identical to TRBD1. Per the germline V gene, CDR1 is MGHDK and CDR2 is SYGVNS. The CDR3 sequence is 14 residues long. V gave up 5 bases and J gave up 7 bases; unmatched junction bases: 10. CDR3 loop: CASSRPGQSIGYTF. In DNA form, the CDR3 reads TGTGCCAGCAGTCGTCCGGGACAGTCTATTGGCTACACCTTC.

This clonotype was seen ten or more times. The rearrangement uses TRBV12-3 or TRBV12-4 and TRBJ1-4; the D gene is possibly TRBD1 (6 bases). V was pared by 6 bases and J by 8 bases, with 7 bases between. The CDR3 is 11 residues long. As DNA, the CDR3 is TGTGCCAGCAGCAGGGGCGAAAAACTGTTTTTT. Amino acids: CASSRGEKLFF.

This clonotype has more than one count but fewer than ten. The chain combines TRBV10-3 with TRBJ2-5; D tentatively reads TRBD1 or TRBD2 (5 bases each). This CDR3 comprises 18 residues. Trimming stripped 3 bases from V and 0 bases from J, with 20 bases between. Germline V gives CDR1 ENHRY, CDR2 SYGVKD. CDR3 DNA: TGTGCCATCAGTGATCGGGACGAGTTCGACTGGTACCAAGAGACCCAGTACTTC. It translates to CAISDRDEFDWYQETQYF.

The gene calls are TRBV12-3 or TRBV12-4 and TRBJ2-4; 11 nucleotides agree with TRBD1. The CDR3 sequence is 16 residues long. V lost 6 bases, J lost 8 bases, and 12 bases stayed unmatched. CDR3 region: CASSRWTGGLGDIQYF. The CDR3 DNA sequence: TGTGCCAGCAGCCGTTGGACAGGGGGCTTAGGGGACATTCAGTACTTC.